A selection of T cell receptor beta chains follows, all from one sample in a study of OX40 agonist ivuxolimab in advanced cancers. This table comes from immunoSEQ multiplex PCR, and its TCRdb copy is limited to in-frame clones, with some not included. The sample lists about 48,000 clones, 80% to 90% occurring once. The sample in question was CD4+ or CD8+ T cells sorted from blood, obtained in a trial of the OX40 agonist ivuxolimab. The receptors shown here come from an adult with an advanced solid tumor such as melanoma, head and neck, liver or kidney cancer. CDR3s include the opening cysteine and the closing phenylalanine or tryptophan. The order of the fields is J gene, V gene, clone size, D gene, CDR3 protein, CDR3 DNA. The D gene is left open where the match is weak. For some rows the clone size is stated as once, few or many, or as a class when expanded; others skip it.

J: TRBJ2-1; V: TRBV7-3; size: .; D: .; CDR3: CASSTGPRNEQFF; DNA: TGTGCCAGCAGCACAGGGCCTCGGAATGAGCAGTTCTTC
J: TRBJ2-7; V: TRBV4-1; size: .; D: TRBD2; CDR3: CASSDSGSKSYEQYF; DNA: TGCGCCAGCAGCGATAGCGGGAGTAAATCCTACGAGCAGTACTTC
J: TRBJ1-2; V: TRBV11-2; size: .; D: .; CDR3: CASSLGDNREGGYTF; DNA: TGTGCCAGCAGCTTAGGGGATAACAGGGAGGGTGGCTACACCTTC
J: TRBJ2-1; V: TRBV4-2; size: few; D: .; CDR3: CASSLALAKSSYNEQFF; DNA: TGTGCCAGCAGCCTCGCACTGGCGAAGAGCTCCTACAATGAGCAGTTCTTC
J: TRBJ1-1; V: TRBV5-8; size: .; D: .; CDR3: CASSLAGGYTEAFF; DNA: TGTGCCAGCAGCTTGGCGGGGGGCTACACTGAAGCTTTCTTT
J: TRBJ2-1; V: TRBV7-7; size: .; D: TRBD2; CDR3: CASSSTSGTSYNEQFF; DNA: TGTGCTAGCAGCTCGACTAGCGGCACCTCCTACAATGAGCAGTTCTTC
J: TRBJ2-7; V: TRBV11-2; size: .; D: TRBD2; CDR3: CASSLAPTSGYEQYF; DNA: TGTGCCAGCAGCTTAGCCCCGACTAGCGGCTACGAGCAGTACTTC
J: TRBJ2-5; V: TRBV15; size: .; D: .; CDR3: CATSVGAGGVQETQYF; DNA: TGTGCCACCAGCGTGGGGGCAGGAGGGGTCCAAGAGACCCAGTACTTC
J: TRBJ2-7; V: TRBV27; size: .; D: TRBD1; CDR3: CASSFPTGGEQYF; DNA: TGTGCCAGCAGTTTCCCGACAGGGGGTGAGCAGTACTTC
J: TRBJ2-5; V: TRBV7-3; size: .; D: TRBD1; CDR3: CASSSGTGGETQYF; DNA: TGTGCCAGCAGCTCAGGCACAGGGGGTGAGACCCAGTACTTC
J: TRBJ2-7; V: TRBV27; size: .; D: TRBD1; CDR3: CASGPWDRGNEQYF; DNA: TGTGCCAGCGGCCCCTGGGACAGGGGGAACGAGCAGTACTTC
J: TRBJ1-2; V: TRBV7-8; size: .; D: .; CDR3: CASSSTSRQENYGYTF; DNA: TGTGCCAGCAGCTCCACCTCCAGACAGGAAAACTATGGCTACACCTTC
J: TRBJ2-2; V: TRBV10-3; size: .; D: .; CDR3: CAISELSGILHRGAVF; DNA: TGTGCCATCAGTGAATTGTCAGGGATTCTACACCGGGGAGCTGTTTTT
J: TRBJ2-1; V: TRBV4-1; size: .; D: TRBD2; CDR3: CASSQEASGIGNEQFF; DNA: TGCGCCAGCAGCCAAGAGGCTAGCGGGATCGGCAATGAGCAGTTCTTC
J: TRBJ1-2; V: TRBV14; size: .; D: .; CDR3: CASSQDRDSWGYTF; DNA: TGTGCCAGCAGCCAAGATCGAGATTCCTGGGGCTACACCTTC
J: TRBJ1-1; V: TRBV28; size: .; D: .; CDR3: CASSPRGEMMNTEAFF; DNA: TGTGCCAGCAGTCCAAGAGGTGAGATGATGAACACTGAAGCTTTCTTT
J: TRBJ1-3; V: TRBV7-3; size: once; D: .; CDR3: CASSLTNGNTIYF; DNA: TGTGCCAGCAGCTTAACTAATGGAAACACCATATATTTT
J: TRBJ2-5; V: TRBV2; size: once; D: .; CDR3: CASSVQTYQETQYF; DNA: TGTGCCAGCAGTGTACAGACGTACCAAGAGACCCAGTACTTC